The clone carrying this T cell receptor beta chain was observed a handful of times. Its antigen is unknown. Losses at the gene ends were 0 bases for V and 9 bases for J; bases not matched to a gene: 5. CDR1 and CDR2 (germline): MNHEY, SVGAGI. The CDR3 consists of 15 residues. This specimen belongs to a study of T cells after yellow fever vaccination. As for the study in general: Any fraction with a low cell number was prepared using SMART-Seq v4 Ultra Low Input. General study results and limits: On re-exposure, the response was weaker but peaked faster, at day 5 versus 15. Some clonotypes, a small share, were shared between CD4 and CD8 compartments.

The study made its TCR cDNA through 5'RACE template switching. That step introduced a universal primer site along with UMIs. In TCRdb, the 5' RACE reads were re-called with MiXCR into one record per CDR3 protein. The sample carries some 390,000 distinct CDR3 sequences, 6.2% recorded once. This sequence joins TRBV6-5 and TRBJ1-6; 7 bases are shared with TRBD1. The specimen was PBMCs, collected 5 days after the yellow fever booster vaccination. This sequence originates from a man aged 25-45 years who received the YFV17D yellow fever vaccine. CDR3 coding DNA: TGTGCCAGCAGTTACTCGACAGGGCCCGGTTCACCCCTCCACTTT. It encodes CASSYSTGPGSPLHF.